These T cell receptor beta chains were read from a single sample in a study of OX40 agonist ivuxolimab in advanced cancers. TCRdb keeps only in-frame clones here, not all; method: immunoSEQ multiplex PCR. The sample lists about 50,000 clones, roughly 87% occurring once. The sample in question was CD4+ or CD8+ T cells sorted from blood, obtained in a trial of the OX40 agonist ivuxolimab. The origin of the receptors is an adult with an advanced solid tumor such as melanoma, head and neck, liver or kidney cancer. Each CDR3 is given with its conserved first and last residue. The D gene is left open where the match is weak. Where a row states a size, it is once, few, many or the class of an expanded clone; other rows omit it.

CDR3 length,D gene,J gene,V gene,clone size,CDR3 protein,CDR3 DNA
14,-,TRBJ2-1,TRBV6-6,-,CASSPTLQRNEQFF,TGTGCCAGCAGTCCCACCCTGCAAAGGAATGAGCAGTTCTTC
16,-,TRBJ2-3,TRBV15,-,CATSGGGGGVTDTQYF,TGTGCCACCAGCGGGGGGGGCGGCGGGGTCACAGATACGCAGTATTTT
16,-,TRBJ2-2,TRBV28,-,CASSLGVGIDTGELFF,TGTGCCAGCAGTTTAGGAGTAGGGATCGACACCGGGGAGCTGTTTTTT
14,-,TRBJ1-4,TRBV11-2,-,CASSLGHSGEKLFF,TGTGCCAGCAGCCTTGGACACTCGGGTGAAAAACTGTTTTTT
14,TRBD1,TRBJ1-1,TRBV7-3,-,CASSSGQVNTEAFF,TGTGCCAGCAGCTCGGGACAGGTTAACACTGAAGCTTTCTTT
15,TRBD1,TRBJ1-3,TRBV4-3,-,CASSQGTGAGNTIYF,TGCGCCAGCAGCCAAGGGACAGGGGCTGGAAACACCATATATTTT
8,-,TRBJ2-3,TRBV20-1,-,CSAYTQYF,TGCAGTGCCTATACGCAGTATTTT
15,-,TRBJ1-5,TRBV5-8,-,CASSSIYFSNQPQHF,TGTGCCAGCAGCTCGATTTACTTTAGCAATCAGCCCCAGCATTTT
18,-,TRBJ2-1,TRBV11-1,-,CASSFPSGASVSYNEQFF,TGTGCCAGCAGCTTTCCATCGGGAGCTAGCGTCTCCTACAATGAGCAGTTCTTC
16,TRBD2,TRBJ2-3,TRBV5-6,-,CASSSGLAEYTDTQYF,TGTGCCAGCAGCTCGGGACTAGCGGAATACACAGATACGCAGTATTTT
15,TRBD2,TRBJ2-1,TRBV9,-,CASSVSGRANYEQFF,TGTGCCAGCTCCGTCAGCGGGAGGGCCAACTATGAGCAGTTCTTC
12,-,TRBJ2-1,TRBV4-1,-,CASSQLDDEQFF,TGCGCCAGCAGCCAGTTGGACGATGAGCAGTTCTTC
14,-,TRBJ1-5,TRBV6-5,-,CASSLKRTVQPQHF,TGTGCCAGCAGCCTGAAGCGGACAGTTCAGCCCCAGCATTTT
15,TRBD2,TRBJ2-5,TRBV6-6,few,CASTASGGVRETQYF,TGTGCCAGCACTGCTAGCGGGGGTGTAAGGGAGACCCAGTACTTC
13,-,TRBJ2-3,TRBV5-1,-,CASSPPGGDTQYF,TGCGCCAGCAGCCCCCCGGGTGGGGATACGCAGTATTTT
15,-,TRBJ1-1,TRBV27,-,CASSFGTSALTEAFF,TGTGCCAGCAGTTTCGGGACCTCAGCTCTCACTGAAGCTTTCTTT
13,-,TRBJ2-5,TRBV4-1,-,CASSRSGVETQYF,TGCGCCAGCAGTCGATCAGGGGTAGAGACCCAGTACTTC
15,-,TRBJ2-7,TRBV28,-,CASSFLQGLGYEQYF,TGTGCCAGCAGTTTTCTACAGGGTCTAGGGTACGAGCAGTACTTC
16,TRBD2,TRBJ2-1,TRBV11-2,-,CASSPIWTSGGREQFF,TGTGCCAGCAGCCCGATTTGGACTAGCGGGGGACGGGAGCAGTTCTTC
14,-,TRBJ1-5,TRBV4-1,-,CASSQDTPGQPQHF,TGCGCCAGCAGCCAAGATACTCCCGGTCAGCCCCAGCATTTT
15,TRBD1,TRBJ2-2,TRBV9,few,CASSAHGQGGGELFF,TGTGCCAGCAGCGCTCACGGACAGGGGGGCGGGGAGCTGTTTTTT
13,-,TRBJ2-1,TRBV27,-,CASSLATGNEQFF,TGTGCCAGCAGTTTAGCAACGGGGAATGAGCAGTTCTTC
14,-,TRBJ1-1,TRBV27,-,CASSFGGAMGSAFF,TGTGCCAGCAGTTTTGGAGGGGCGATGGGCTCAGCTTTCTTT
12,TRBD1,TRBJ2-7,TRBV10-3,-,CAIRTGDHEQYF,TGTGCCATTAGGACAGGGGACCACGAGCAGTACTTC
13,-,TRBJ2-7,TRBV6-5,once,CASRTGNSYEQYF,TGTGCCAGCAGAACCGGGAACTCCTACGAGCAGTACTTC
17,TRBD1,TRBJ1-5,TRBV27,once,CASSSGQGEYSNQPQHF,TGTGCCAGCAGTTCGGGACAGGGGGAGTATAGCAATCAGCCCCAGCATTTT
13,-,TRBJ2-5,TRBV7-9,-,CASSLVGAETQYF,TGTGCCAGCAGCTTAGTGGGGGCTGAGACCCAGTACTTC
20,TRBD1,TRBJ1-5,TRBV6-4,-,CASSDPTLGQGAFRNQPQHF,TGTGCCAGCAGTGACCCCACCTTGGGGCAGGGGGCTTTCCGGAATCAGCCCCAGCATTTT
13,-,TRBJ2-1,TRBV7-9,few,CASSSGQYNEQFF,TGTGCCAGCAGTTCCGGACAGTACAATGAGCAGTTCTTC
16,TRBD1,TRBJ1-2,TRBV5-1,-,CASSSTAGQGHYGYTF,TGCGCCAGCAGCTCAACCGCCGGACAGGGGCACTATGGCTACACCTTC
16,-,TRBJ1-3,TRBV7-8,-,CASSSQLGGAGNTIYF,TGTGCCAGCAGCTCCCAGTTGGGGGGGGCTGGAAACACCATATATTTT
14,-,TRBJ1-1,TRBV25-1,-,CASSPPGRNTEAFF,TGTGCCAGCAGCCCCCCGGGGCGGAACACTGAAGCTTTCTTT
13,-,TRBJ2-3,TRBV9,-,CASSGPQGLPGDF,TGTGCCAGCAGCGGCCCCCAGGGTCTGCCGGGAGATTTT
14,TRBD1,TRBJ1-1,TRBV30,-,CAWSVLGQGTEAFF,TGTGCCTGGAGTGTACTCGGACAGGGCACTGAAGCTTTCTTT
15,-,TRBJ2-3,TRBV4-2,-,CASSQAPATTDTQYF,TGTGCCAGCAGCCAAGCCCCAGCTACCACAGATACGCAGTATTTT
14,-,TRBJ2-2,TRBV19,-,CASENRAQGGWLFF,TGTGCCAGCGAAAACAGGGCCCAAGGGGGTTGGCTGTTTTTT
15,-,TRBJ1-2,TRBV13,-,CASSPGAGVYYGYTF,TGTGCCAGCAGCCCTGGGGCAGGGGTATACTATGGCTACACCTTC
12,-,TRBJ2-2,TRBV5-4,-,CASRVQGGELFF,TGTGCCAGCAGGGTGCAGGGTGGGGAGCTGTTTTTT
17,-,TRBJ2-3,TRBV6-4,-,CASSDSPGTVPTDTQYF,TGTGCCAGCAGTGACTCTCCGGGAACGGTTCCCACAGATACGCAGTATTTT
15,TRBD2,TRBJ2-3,TRBV9,-,CASSESGGGLDTQYF,TGTGCCAGCAGCGAGTCCGGGGGAGGGCTAGATACGCAGTATTTT
17,-,TRBJ1-3,TRBV11-2,-,CASSVWPLGDSGNTIYF,TGTGCCAGCAGCGTATGGCCTTTGGGAGACTCTGGAAACACCATATATTTT
14,TRBD1,TRBJ2-7,TRBV11-2,-,CASSLGQGTYEQYF,TGTGCCAGCAGCTTAGGACAGGGCACGTACGAGCAGTACTTC
14,-,TRBJ1-2,TRBV7-6,-,CASSRGQGPYGYTF,TGTGCCAGCAGCCGAGGACAAGGACCCTATGGCTACACCTTC
15,-,TRBJ2-3,TRBV28,-,CASSLCCRSLDTQYF,TGTGCCAGCAGTTTATGTTGCCGAAGTTTGGATACGCAGTATTTT
12,-,TRBJ2-1,TRBV27,-,CASSFLGNEQFF,TGTGCCAGCAGTTTCCTGGGGAATGAGCAGTTCTTC
16,TRBD1,TRBJ2-1,TRBV7-9,-,CASSTTRQGSYNEQFF,TGTGCCAGCAGCACAACTCGACAGGGCTCCTACAATGAGCAGTTCTTC